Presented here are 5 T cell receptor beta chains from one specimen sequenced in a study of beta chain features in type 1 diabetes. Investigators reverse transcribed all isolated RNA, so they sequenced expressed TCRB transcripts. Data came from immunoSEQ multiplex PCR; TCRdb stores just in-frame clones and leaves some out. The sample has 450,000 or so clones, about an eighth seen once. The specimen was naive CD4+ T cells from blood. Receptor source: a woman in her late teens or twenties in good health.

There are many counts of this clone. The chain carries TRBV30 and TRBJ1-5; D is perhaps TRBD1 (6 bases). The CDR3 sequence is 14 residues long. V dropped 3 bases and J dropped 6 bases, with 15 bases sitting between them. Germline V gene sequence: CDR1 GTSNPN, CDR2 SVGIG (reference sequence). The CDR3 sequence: CAWRPTGSPQPQHF. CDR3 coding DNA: TGTGCCTGGAGGCCAACAGGGTCTCCTCAGCCCCAGCATTTT.

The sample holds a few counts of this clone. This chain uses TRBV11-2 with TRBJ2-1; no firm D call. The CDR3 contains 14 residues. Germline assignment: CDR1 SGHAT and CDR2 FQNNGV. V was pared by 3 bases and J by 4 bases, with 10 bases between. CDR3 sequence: CASSFRQSYNEQFF. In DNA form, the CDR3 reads TGTGCCAGCAGCTTTCGTCAGAGTTACAATGAGCAGTTCTTC.

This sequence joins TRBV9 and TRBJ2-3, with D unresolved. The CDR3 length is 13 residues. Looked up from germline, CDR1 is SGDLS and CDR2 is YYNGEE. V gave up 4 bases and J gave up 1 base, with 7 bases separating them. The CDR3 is CASSKGRTDTQYF. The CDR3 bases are TGTGCCAGCAGCAAAGGGCGCACAGATACGCAGTATTTT.

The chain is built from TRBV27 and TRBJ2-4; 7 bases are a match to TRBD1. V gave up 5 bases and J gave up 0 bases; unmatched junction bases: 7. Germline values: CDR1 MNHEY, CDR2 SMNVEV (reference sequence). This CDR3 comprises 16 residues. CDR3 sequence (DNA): TGTGCCAGCAGTCAGTACAGGGGAATAGCCAAAAACATTCAGTACTTC. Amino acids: CASSQYRGIAKNIQYF.

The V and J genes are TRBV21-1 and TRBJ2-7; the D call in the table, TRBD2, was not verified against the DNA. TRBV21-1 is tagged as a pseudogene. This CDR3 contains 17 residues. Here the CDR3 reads CASSKKTSGYDSYEQYV. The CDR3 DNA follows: TGTGCCAGCAGCAAAAAGACTAGCGGCTACGACTCCTACGAGCAGTACGTC.